The rows below give T cell receptor beta chains drawn from one sample of a study of cytomegalovirus exposure and HLA in healthy donors. The repertoire was sequenced with immunoSEQ multiplex PCR; TCRdb's copy has only in-frame clones and lacks some. The sample gives 95,000 to 150,000 clones, 75% to 90% of which show up once; around 2.2% is in the top ten. What was sequenced was PBMCs. These receptors all come from a man aged 25 to 40 in good health and CMV-seronegative. The CDR3 runs from the conserved cysteine through the conserved F or W. D genes are given only for firm matches. Rows may omit the clone size; those that give it use once, few, many or a size class.

.	TRBV28	TRBD2	TRBJ2-2	CASSLLLASNTGELFF	TGTGCCAGCAGTTTATTACTAGCGTCGAACACCGGGGAGCTGTTTTTT
.	TRBV28	.	TRBJ2-3	CASSFPRAGADTQYF	TGTGCCAGCAGTTTTCCCCGGGCTGGGGCCGATACGCAGTATTTT
.	TRBV5-8	.	TRBJ1-2	CASSAEGRLRGYTF	TGTGCCAGCAGCGCCGAGGGCCGTTTGAGAGGCTACACCTTC
.	TRBV4-2	TRBD2	TRBJ2-7	CASSQGLAVEEQYF	TGTGCCAGCAGCCAAGGACTAGCGGTGGAAGAGCAGTACTTC
.	TRBV7-9	.	TRBJ1-6	CASSLELSYNSPLHF	TGTGCCAGCAGCCTAGAACTCTCCTATAATTCACCCCTCCACTTT
few	TRBV5-1	TRBD2	TRBJ2-2	CASSLTSGGVNTGELFF	TGCGCCAGCAGCTTGACTAGCGGGGGAGTGAACACCGGGGAGCTGTTTTTT
.	TRBV6-5	.	TRBJ2-7	CASSLPGQTYEQYF	TGTGCCAGCAGCCTACCGGGACAAACCTACGAGCAGTACTTC
.	TRBV19	.	TRBJ1-2	CASRGHWGDYGYTF	TGTGCCAGTAGAGGACACTGGGGGGACTATGGCTACACCTTC
few	TRBV30	.	TRBJ2-4	CAWINSIEAKNIQYF	TGTGCCTGGATCAACTCGATTGAGGCCAAAAACATTCAGTACTTC
once	TRBV2	TRBD1	TRBJ2-7	CASSEVGQGAYEQYF	TGTGCCAGCAGTGAGGTTGGACAGGGGGCCTACGAGCAGTACTTC
.	TRBV7-9	.	TRBJ1-1	CASSSGQGRVNTEAFF	TGTGCCAGCAGCTCTGGGCAGGGGCGAGTGAACACTGAAGCTTTCTTT
.	TRBV11-3	.	TRBJ2-5	CASSLNQGQETQYF	TGTGCCAGCAGCCTAAATCAGGGGCAAGAGACCCAGTACTTC
.	TRBV28	.	TRBJ2-2	CASSFLTEALTGELFF	TGTGCCAGCAGTTTCTTGACAGAGGCCCTCACCGGGGAGCTGTTTTTT
.	TRBV30	.	TRBJ1-1	CAWSSSSAGRAFF	TGTGCCTGGAGCTCCTCTTCGGCGGGAAGAGCTTTCTTT
.	TRBV27	TRBD1	TRBJ2-6	CASSLRDRAGANVLTF	TGTGCCAGCAGCCTCCGGGACAGGGCTGGGGCCAACGTCCTGACTTTC
.	TRBV7-9	.	TRBJ2-7	CASSRGTEQYF	TGTGCCAGCAGCCGGGGGACCGAGCAGTACTTC
.	TRBV6-5	TRBD1	TRBJ2-7	CASSYQTDRFYEQYF	TGTGCCAGCAGTTACCAAACGGACAGGTTTTACGAGCAGTACTTC
.	TRBV5-1	TRBD1	TRBJ2-1	CASSSGQGRNNEQFF	TGCGCCAGCAGCTCGGGACAGGGCCGGAACAATGAGCAGTTCTTC
.	TRBV27	.	TRBJ1-5	CASSPLRAQHF	TGTGCCAGCAGCCCGCTTCGCGCCCAGCATTTT
.	TRBV28	TRBD1	TRBJ1-5	CASIRDRGVNQPQHF	TGTGCCAGCATCCGCGACAGGGGGGTCAATCAGCCCCAGCATTTT
.	TRBV2	.	TRBJ2-2	CASSQQGPGELFF	TGTGCCAGCAGCCAACAGGGCCCCGGGGAGCTGTTTTTT
.	TRBV5-6	TRBD2	TRBJ2-5	CASSLILAGSETQYF	TGTGCCAGCAGTTTAATCCTAGCGGGGAGTGAGACCCAGTACTTC
.	TRBV13	.	TRBJ1-1	CASKEWSTEAFF	TGTGCCAGCAAGGAGTGGTCCACTGAAGCTTTCTTT
.	TRBV6-7	.	TRBJ2-7	CASRPGYEQYF	TGTGCCAGCAGGCCGGGCTACGAGCAGTACTTC
once	TRBV6-1	TRBD1	TRBJ1-5	CASGTGGPWPQHF	TGTGCCAGCGGTACAGGGGGACCTTGGCCCCAGCATTTT
once	TRBV27	TRBD1	TRBJ2-1	CASSPRTGGGNEQFF	TGTGCCAGCAGTCCACGGACAGGGGGCGGAAATGAGCAGTTCTTC
.	TRBV19	.	TRBJ2-3	CASTPRHTSTDTQYF	TGTGCCAGTACCCCCCGACACACCAGCACAGATACGCAGTATTTT
.	TRBV21-1	.	TRBJ1-3	CASGQGGDGNTIYF	TGTGCCAGCGGACAAGGGGGGGATGGAAACACCATATATTTT
.	TRBV4-3	.	TRBJ1-2	CASRPRDTPNYGYTF	TGCGCCAGCCGACCCAGGGACACACCTAACTATGGCTACACCTTC